One and the same sample provided the 2 T cell receptor beta chains below, sequenced in a study of beta chain features in type 1 diabetes. Expressed TCRB transcripts were sequenced after all isolated RNA was converted to cDNA. Profiled with immunoSEQ multiplex PCR; TCRdb holds only in-frame clones, not every one. The sample contains 60,000 or so clones, about 61% of which appear only once. Material for sequencing was Tregs from blood. The receptor set was obtained from a woman younger than 35 in good health.

This clone was observed a few times. This chain connects TRBV11-1 to TRBJ2-1, with 14 bases matching TRBD2. Germline assignment: CDR1 SGHAT and CDR2 FQDESV (reference sequence). V trimming: 4 bases; J trimming: 10 bases; junction bases outside the gene matches: 6. This CDR3 comprises 15 residues. CDR3: CASSSGLAGGREQFF. CDR3 nucleotides: TGTGCCAGCAGCTCTGGACTAGCGGGAGGTCGAGAGCAGTTCTTC.

The chain couples TRBV11-1 to TRBJ2-5, with D perhaps matching TRBD1 (6 bases). Germline V gene lookup returns CDR1 SGHAT and CDR2 FQDESV (reference sequence). With 6 bases removed from V and 4 bases from J, the gap between germline ends came to 15 bases. This CDR3 has 14 residues. CDR3 sequence (DNA): TGTGCCAGCAGGACCACAGGGCTGGGAGAGACCCAGTACTTC. This translates into CASRTTGLGETQYF.